This TCR beta chain was recovered during a study of T cells after yellow fever vaccination. Study-level results: Most primary-vaccination clones recurred post-booster (approximately 96% CD4, about 90% CD8). Clonotypes shared by both compartments, CD4 and CD8, made up a small share.

In TCRdb, the 5' RACE reads were re-called with MiXCR into one record per CDR3 protein. Here the sample spans about 73,000 distinct CDR3 sequences, 7.5% to 8% being singletons. Regarding this clonotype: The antigen is not known.

The ends lost 5 bases at V and 5 bases at J; junction bases unmatched: 9. The CDR3 runs 15 residues. Germline loops: CDR1 LNHDA, CDR2 SQIVND (reference sequence). The TCR was taken from a man aged 25 to 45 who received the YFV17D yellow fever vaccine. The genes are TRBV19 and TRBJ2-3; 8 bases map to TRBD1. Sequencing was performed on CD8+ T cells sorted from PBMCs, taken on the day of the yellow fever booster vaccination. In DNA, the CDR3 is TGTGCCAGTAGTGTGGACAGGGCCCAGAAAGATACGCAGTATTTT. This encodes CASSVDRAQKDTQYF. The variable domain in full, with the rest retrieved from reference TRBV19 and TRBJ2-3, is DGGITQSPKYLFRKEGQNVTLSCEQNLNHDAMYWYRQDPGQGLRLIYYSQIVNDFQKGDIAEGYSVSREKKESFPLTVTSAQKNPTAFYLCASSVDRAQKDTQYFGPGTRLTVL.